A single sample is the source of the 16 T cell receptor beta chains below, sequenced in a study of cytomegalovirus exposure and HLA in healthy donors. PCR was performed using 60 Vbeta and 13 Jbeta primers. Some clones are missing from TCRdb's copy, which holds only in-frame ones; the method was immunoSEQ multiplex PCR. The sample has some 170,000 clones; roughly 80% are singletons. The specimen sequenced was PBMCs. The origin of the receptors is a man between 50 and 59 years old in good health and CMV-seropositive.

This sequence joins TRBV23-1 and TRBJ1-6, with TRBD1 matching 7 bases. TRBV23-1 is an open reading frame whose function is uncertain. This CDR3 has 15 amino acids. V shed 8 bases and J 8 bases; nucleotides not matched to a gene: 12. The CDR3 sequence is CASSRPGQSYSPLHF. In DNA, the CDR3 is TGCGCCAGCTCACGGCCGGGACAGTCCTATTCACCCCTCCACTTT.

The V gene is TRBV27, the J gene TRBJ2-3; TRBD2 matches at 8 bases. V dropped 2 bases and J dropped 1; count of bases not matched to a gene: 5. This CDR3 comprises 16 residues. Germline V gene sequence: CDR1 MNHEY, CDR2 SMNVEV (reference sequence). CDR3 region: CASSLLRGAGTDTQYF. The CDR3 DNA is TGTGCCAGCAGTTTACTGCGGGGGGCGGGCACAGATACGCAGTATTTT.

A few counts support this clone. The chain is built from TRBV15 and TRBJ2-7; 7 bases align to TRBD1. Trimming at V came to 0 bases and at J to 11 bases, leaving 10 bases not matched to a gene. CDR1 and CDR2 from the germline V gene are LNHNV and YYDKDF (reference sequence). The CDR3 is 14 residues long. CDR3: CATSREGQPKLEYF. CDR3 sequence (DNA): TGTGCCACCAGCAGAGAGGGACAGCCCAAGCTGGAGTACTTC.

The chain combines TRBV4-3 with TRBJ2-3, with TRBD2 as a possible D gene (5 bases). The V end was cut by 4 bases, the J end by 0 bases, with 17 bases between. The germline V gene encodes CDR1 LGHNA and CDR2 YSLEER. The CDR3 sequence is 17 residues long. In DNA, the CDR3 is TGCGCCAGCAGCCGGCTTTTGCGGGCGACTAGCACAGATACGCAGTATTTT. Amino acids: CASSRLLRATSTDTQYF.

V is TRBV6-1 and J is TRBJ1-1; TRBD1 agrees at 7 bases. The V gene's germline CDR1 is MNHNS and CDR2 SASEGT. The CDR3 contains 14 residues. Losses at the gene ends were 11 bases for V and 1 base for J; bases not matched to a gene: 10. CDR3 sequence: CAGRQGDWNTEAFF. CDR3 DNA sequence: TGTGCCGGCCGACAGGGAGACTGGAACACTGAAGCTTTCTTT.

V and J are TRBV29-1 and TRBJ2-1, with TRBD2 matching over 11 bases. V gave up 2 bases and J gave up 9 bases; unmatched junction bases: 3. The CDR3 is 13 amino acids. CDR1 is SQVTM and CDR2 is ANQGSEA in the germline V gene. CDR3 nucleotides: TGCAGCGTTGAAATAGCGGGAGGGGGTGAGCAGTTCTTC. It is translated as CSVEIAGGGEQFF.

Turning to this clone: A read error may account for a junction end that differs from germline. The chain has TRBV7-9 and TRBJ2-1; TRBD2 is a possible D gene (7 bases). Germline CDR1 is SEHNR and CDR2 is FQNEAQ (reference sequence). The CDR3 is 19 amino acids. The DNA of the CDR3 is TGTTCCAGCAGCTTAGGAGGGGGGGACTTACTAGGGGCCTACAATGAGCAGTTCTTC. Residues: CSSSLGGGDLLGAYNEQFF.

The CDR3 coding sequence is TGTGCCAGCAGCTTGGTAGCGGGGGCGTCCTACAATGAGCAGTTCTTC. It translates to CASSLVAGASYNEQFF. The rearrangement joins TRBV5-6 to TRBJ2-1; TRBD2 matches 9 bases. CDR3 length equals 16 residues. V was clipped by 0 bases and J by 1 base; unmatched bases: 2. Germline values: CDR1 SGHDT, CDR2 YYEEEE. Supplemented by reference TRBV5-6 and TRBJ2-1, the full variable domain reads DAGVTQSPTHLIKTRGQQVTLRCSPKSGHDTVSWYQQALGQGPQFIFQYYEEEERQRGNFPDRFSGHQFPNYSSELNVNALLLGDSALYLCASSLVAGASYNEQFFGPGTRLTVL.

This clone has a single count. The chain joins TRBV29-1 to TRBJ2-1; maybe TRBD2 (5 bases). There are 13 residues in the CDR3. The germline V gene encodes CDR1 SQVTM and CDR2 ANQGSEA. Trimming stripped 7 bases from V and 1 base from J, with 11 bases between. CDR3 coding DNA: TGCAGCGCCCCCGCGGGTTCCTACAATGAGCAGTTCTTC. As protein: CSAPAGSYNEQFF.

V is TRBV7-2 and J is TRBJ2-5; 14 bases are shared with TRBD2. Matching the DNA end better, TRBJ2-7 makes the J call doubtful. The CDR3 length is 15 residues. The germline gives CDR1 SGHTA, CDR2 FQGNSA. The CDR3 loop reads CASSSTSGRVYEQYF. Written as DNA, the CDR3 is TGTGCCAGCAGTTCGACTAGCGGGAGGGTGTACGAGCAGTACTTC.

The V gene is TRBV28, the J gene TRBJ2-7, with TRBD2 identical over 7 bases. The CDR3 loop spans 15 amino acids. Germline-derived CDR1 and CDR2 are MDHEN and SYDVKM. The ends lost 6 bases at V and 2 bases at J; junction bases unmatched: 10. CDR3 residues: CASRGTNTITYEQYF. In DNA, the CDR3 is TGTGCCAGCAGGGGGACTAACACCATAACCTACGAGCAGTACTTC. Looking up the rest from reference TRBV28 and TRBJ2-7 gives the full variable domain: DVKVTQSSRYLVKRTGEKVFLECVQDMDHENMFWYRQDPGLGLRLIYFSYDVKMKEKGDIPEGYSVSREKKERFSLILESASTNQTSMYLCASRGTNTITYEQYFGPGTRLTVT.

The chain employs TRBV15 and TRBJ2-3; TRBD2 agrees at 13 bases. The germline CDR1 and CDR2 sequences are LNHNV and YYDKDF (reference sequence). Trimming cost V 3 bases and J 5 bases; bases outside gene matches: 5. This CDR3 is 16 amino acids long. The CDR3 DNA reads TGTGCCACCAGCAGCCGACTAGCGGGAGGTGTAGATACGCAGTATTTT. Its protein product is CATSSRLAGGVDTQYF.

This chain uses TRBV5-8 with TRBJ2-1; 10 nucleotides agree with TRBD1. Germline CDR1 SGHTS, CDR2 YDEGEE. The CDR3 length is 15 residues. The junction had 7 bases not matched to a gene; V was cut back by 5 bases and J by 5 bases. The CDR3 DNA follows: TGTGCCAGCAGTTCCGGGACAGGGGTAAACAATGAGCAGTTCTTC. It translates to CASSSGTGVNNEQFF.

The CDR3: CASQHQTGSETQYF. Here the CDR3 DNA reads TGTGCCAGCCAACACCAAACAGGGTCAGAGACCCAGTACTTC. This sequence joins TRBV19 and TRBJ2-5, with D possibly TRBD1 on 6 matching bases. The CDR3 runs 14 residues. V dropped 9 bases and J dropped 4 bases, with 18 bases sitting between them. Germline CDR1 and CDR2: LNHDA and SQIVND (reference sequence).

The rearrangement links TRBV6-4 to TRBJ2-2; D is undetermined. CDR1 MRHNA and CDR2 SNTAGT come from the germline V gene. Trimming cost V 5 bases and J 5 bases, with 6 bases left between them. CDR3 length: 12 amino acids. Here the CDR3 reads CASSQQTGELFF. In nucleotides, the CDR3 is TGTGCCAGCAGTCAACAAACCGGGGAGCTGTTTTTT.

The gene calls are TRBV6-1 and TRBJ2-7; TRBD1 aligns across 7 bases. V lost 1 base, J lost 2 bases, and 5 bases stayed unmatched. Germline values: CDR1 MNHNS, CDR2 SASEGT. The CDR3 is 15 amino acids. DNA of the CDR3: TGTGCCAGCAGTGAAGTTCCCGGGACAGCCTACGAGCAGTACTTC. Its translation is CASSEVPGTAYEQYF.